The text below deals with one TCR beta chain. Original analysis: From reference gene primer amplification, estimates of nucleated cell counts were derived. Sequencing was performed with immunoSEQ multiplex PCR; in TCRdb, only in-frame clones are kept and a portion is missing. The DNA was the basis for D and trimming; V, J and clone size are from that table. The sample includes hundreds of thousands of clones, about 88% of them seen just once. The data were taken from a study of blood T cell repertoires in COVID-19. At the level of the study: Material from acute and convalescent COVID-19 was sourced from the United States, Italy and Spain. Sample material is recorded as cDNA or gDNA derived from T cells, B-cell-depleted T cells, or PBMCs.

The CDR3 contains 13 residues. The ends were cut back, 3 bases at V and 11 bases at J, with 14 bases in the middle. The chain couples TRBV12-3 or TRBV12-4 to TRBJ2-1; D is possibly TRBD1 (6 bases). Sequencing was done on a sample of peripheral blood. The clonotype was recovered from a man between 60 and 75 years old with acute or convalescent COVID-19. The CDR3 loop is CASSLARGWQQFF. The CDR3 nucleotides read TGTGCCAGCAGTTTGGCGAGGGGGTGGCAGCAGTTCTTC.